These T cell receptor beta chains were read from a single sample in a study of identical twins. TCRdb independently ran MiXCR on the 5' RACE reads; one entry per CDR3 protein. The sample yields under 1 million distinct CDR3 sequences, 9% to 15% seen once. This sample also belongs to another study, concerning yellow fever vaccine responses in identical twins.

The sequenced sample was PBMCs. The receptor source for this set is a woman under 30 in good health. CDR3s include the opening cysteine and the closing phenylalanine or tryptophan. D genes are given only for firm matches. Expanded clones get a size class; other rows say once, few or many, or leave the size out.

J: TRBJ2-4
D: -
V: TRBV4-1
size: few
CDR3: CASSQDSRVNVQYF
DNA: TGCGCCAGCAGCCAAGACTCCCGAGTTAACGTTCAGTACTTC

J: TRBJ2-3
D: TRBD2
V: TRBV20-1
size: many
CDR3: CSFSGGTDTQYF
DNA: TGCAGTTTTAGCGGGGGCACAGATACGCAGTATTTT

J: TRBJ2-7
D: TRBD1
V: TRBV12-3/TRBV12-4
size: -
CDR3: CASSRRTGGGYEQYF
DNA: TGTGCCAGCAGCCGTCGGACAGGGGGAGGTTACGAGCAGTACTTC

J: TRBJ1-1
D: TRBD1
V: TRBV6-1
size: few
CDR3: CASSESRGRTEAFF
DNA: TGTGCCAGCAGTGAGTCCAGGGGGCGAACTGAAGCTTTCTTT

J: TRBJ2-2
D: -
V: TRBV10-3
size: -
CDR3: CAFSESHNPTGELFF
DNA: TGTGCCTTCAGTGAGTCTCACAATCCCACCGGGGAGCTGTTTTTT

J: TRBJ1-5
D: TRBD1
V: TRBV3-1
size: -
CDR3: CASSLQGAGSNQPQHF
DNA: TGTGCCAGCAGCCTACAGGGGGCGGGGAGCAATCAGCCCCAGCATTTT

J: TRBJ2-1
D: -
V: TRBV7-9
size: many
CDR3: CASSPREIAAPMGQFF
DNA: TGTGCCAGCAGCCCCCGCGAGATAGCGGCTCCTATGGGGCAGTTCTTC

J: TRBJ2-5
D: TRBD2
V: TRBV15
size: -
CDR3: CATRREGPETQYF
DNA: TGTGCCACGAGGCGGGAGGGCCCGGAGACCCAGTACTTC

J: TRBJ2-2
D: TRBD2
V: TRBV6-1
size: few
CDR3: CASTGLAGGTGELFF
DNA: TGTGCCAGCACGGGACTAGCGGGAGGCACCGGGGAGCTGTTTTTT

J: TRBJ2-5
D: -
V: TRBV3-1
size: few
CDR3: CASSPSTFETQYF
DNA: TGTGCCAGCAGCCCGTCTACGTTCGAGACCCAGTACTTC

J: TRBJ2-5
D: -
V: TRBV20-1
size: few
CDR3: CSAGKETQYF
DNA: TGCAGTGCTGGAAAAGAGACCCAGTACTTC

J: TRBJ2-7
D: -
V: TRBV7-9
size: few
CDR3: CASSFSGPSYEQYF
DNA: TGTGCCAGCAGCTTTTCCGGGCCCTCCTACGAGCAGTACTTC

J: TRBJ2-1
D: TRBD2
V: TRBV12-3/TRBV12-4
size: few
CDR3: CASSPGGLAALNEQFF
DNA: TGTGCCAGCAGTCCTGGGGGACTAGCGGCCCTCAATGAGCAGTTCTTC

J: TRBJ2-5
D: TRBD2
V: TRBV29-1
size: -
CDR3: CSVVQTLAGQQETQYF
DNA: TGCAGCGTTGTACAAACGCTAGCGGGCCAACAAGAGACCCAGTACTTC

J: TRBJ1-4
D: -
V: TRBV15
size: many
CDR3: CATSKGREPAGKLFF
DNA: TGTGCCACCAGCAAAGGCCGGGAACCCGCGGGGAAACTGTTTTTT

J: TRBJ2-3
D: -
V: TRBV27
size: few
CDR3: CASSPRARDTDTQYF
DNA: TGTGCCAGCAGTCCCCGGGCCCGGGACACAGATACGCAGTATTTT

J: TRBJ2-7
D: TRBD1
V: TRBV7-6
size: -
CDR3: CASSLLRGSGTGDSGEQYF
DNA: TGTGCCAGCAGCTTACTAAGAGGTTCCGGGACAGGGGATAGCGGCGAGCAGTACTTC

J: TRBJ2-4
D: -
V: TRBV28
size: -
CDR3: CASSFGDRKNIQYF
DNA: TGTGCCAGCAGTTTTGGCGACAGAAAAAACATTCAGTACTTC

J: TRBJ1-2
D: -
V: TRBV29-1
size: few
CDR3: CSVEDQEGVNYGYTF
DNA: TGCAGCGTTGAAGATCAGGAAGGGGTGAACTATGGCTACACCTTC

J: TRBJ1-6
D: -
V: TRBV6-2/TRBV6-3
size: few
CDR3: CASSYSGYFDSPLHF
DNA: TGTGCCAGCAGTTACTCGGGGTATTTTGATTCACCCCTCCACTTT

J: TRBJ2-5
D: TRBD2
V: TRBV2
size: few
CDR3: CASSEWWEGETQYF
DNA: TGTGCCAGCAGTGAATGGTGGGAGGGGGAGACCCAGTACTTC

J: TRBJ1-3
D: -
V: TRBV7-9
size: few
CDR3: CASSSTPGGRSGNTIYF
DNA: TGTGCCAGCAGCTCTACGCCCGGGGGCCGCTCTGGAAACACCATATATTTT

J: TRBJ2-1
D: -
V: TRBV11-2
size: -
CDR3: CASSQRPGGINEQFF
DNA: TGTGCCAGCAGCCAAAGGCCTGGGGGTATCAATGAGCAGTTCTTC

J: TRBJ2-3
D: TRBD2
V: TRBV5-1
size: -
CDR3: CASSLDGTSPDTQYF
DNA: TGCGCCAGCAGCTTGGATGGGACTAGCCCAGATACGCAGTATTTT

J: TRBJ2-7
D: -
V: TRBV7-3
size: -
CDR3: CASSLDISSYNEQYF
DNA: TGTGCCAGCAGCTTAGACATAAGCTCCTACAATGAGCAGTACTTC

J: TRBJ2-2
D: -
V: TRBV6-2/TRBV6-3
size: -
CDR3: CASSYSQSTGELFF
DNA: TGTGCCAGCAGTTACTCCCAGTCCACCGGGGAGCTGTTTTTT

J: TRBJ2-1
D: -
V: TRBV7-9
size: many
CDR3: CASSPLAFSYNEQFF
DNA: TGTGCCAGCAGCCCCCTAGCGTTTTCCTACAATGAGCAGTTCTTC

J: TRBJ2-1
D: -
V: TRBV5-5
size: -
CDR3: CASSLMGSSSYNEQFF
DNA: TGTGCCAGCAGCCTGATGGGTTCGAGCTCCTACAATGAGCAGTTCTTC